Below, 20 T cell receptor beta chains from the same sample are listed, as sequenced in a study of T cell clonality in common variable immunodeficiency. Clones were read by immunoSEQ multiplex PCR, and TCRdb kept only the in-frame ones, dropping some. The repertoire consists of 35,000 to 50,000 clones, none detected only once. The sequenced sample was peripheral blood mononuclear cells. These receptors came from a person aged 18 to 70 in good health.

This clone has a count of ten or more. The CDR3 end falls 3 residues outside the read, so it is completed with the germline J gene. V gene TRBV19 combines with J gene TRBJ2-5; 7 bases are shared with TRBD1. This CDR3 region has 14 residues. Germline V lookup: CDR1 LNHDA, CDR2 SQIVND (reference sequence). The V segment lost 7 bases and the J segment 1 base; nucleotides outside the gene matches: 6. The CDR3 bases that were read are TGTGCCAGTAAACCGACAGGGCTCCAAGAGACC. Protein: CASKPTGLQET. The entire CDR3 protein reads CASKPTGLQETQYF.

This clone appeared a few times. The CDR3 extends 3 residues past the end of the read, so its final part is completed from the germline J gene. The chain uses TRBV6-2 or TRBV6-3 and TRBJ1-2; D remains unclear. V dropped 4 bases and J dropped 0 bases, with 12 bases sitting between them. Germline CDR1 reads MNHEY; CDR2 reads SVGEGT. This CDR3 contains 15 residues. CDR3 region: CASSSYTRANYGYTF. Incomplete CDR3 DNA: TGTGCCAGCAGTTCATACACCAGAGCTAACTATGGC.

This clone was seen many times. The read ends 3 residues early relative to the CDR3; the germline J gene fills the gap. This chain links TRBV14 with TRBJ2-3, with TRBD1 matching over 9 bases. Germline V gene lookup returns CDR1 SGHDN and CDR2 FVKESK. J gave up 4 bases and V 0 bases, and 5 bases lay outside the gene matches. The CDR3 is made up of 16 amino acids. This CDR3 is CASSQEGTGWADTQYF. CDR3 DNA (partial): TGTGCCAGCAGCCAAGAGGGGACAGGGTGGGCAGATACG.

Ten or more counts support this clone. The CDR3 bases that were read are TGCAGTGCCCAGCCCGCTAGCGGGGGGGCCCGTATAAGGTACGAG. It codes for CSAQPASGGARIRYE. In full, the CDR3 reads CSAQPASGGARIRYEQYF. This chain joins TRBV20-1 and TRBJ2-7, with TRBD2 matching 12 bases. The read finishes 3 residues shy of the CDR3 end, and the germline J gene is used to complete it. J gave up 4 bases and V 6 bases, and 19 bases lay outside the gene matches. Germline V CDR1 and CDR2: DFQATT, SNEGSKA (reference sequence). This CDR3 comprises 18 residues.

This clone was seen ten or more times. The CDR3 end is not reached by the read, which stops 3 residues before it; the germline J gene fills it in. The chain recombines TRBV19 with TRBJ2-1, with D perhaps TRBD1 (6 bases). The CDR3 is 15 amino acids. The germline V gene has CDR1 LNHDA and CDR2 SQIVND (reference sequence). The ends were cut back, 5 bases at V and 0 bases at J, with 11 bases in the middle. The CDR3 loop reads CASSRDTSSYNEQFF. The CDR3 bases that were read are TGTGCCAGTAGTCGGGACACCTCCTCCTACAATGAG.

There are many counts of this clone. The CDR3 reads CASSGGQGELFF. The CDR3 bases that were read are TGCGCCAGCAGCGGCGGACAGGGGGAG. V is TRBV5-1 and J is TRBJ2-2, with D maybe TRBD1 (6 bases). The sequence runs out 3 residues before the end of the CDR3; the remainder is reconstructed from the germline J gene. The length of the CDR3 is 12 residues. V gave up 4 bases and J gave up 8 bases, with 9 bases separating them. CDR1 is SGHRS, CDR2 YFSETQ, per germline.

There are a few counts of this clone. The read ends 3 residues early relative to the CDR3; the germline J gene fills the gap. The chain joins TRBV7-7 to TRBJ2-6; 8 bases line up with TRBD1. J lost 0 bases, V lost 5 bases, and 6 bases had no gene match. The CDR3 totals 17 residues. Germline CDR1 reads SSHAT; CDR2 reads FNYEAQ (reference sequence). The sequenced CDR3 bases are TGTGCCAGCAGCCCCGGGACAGGACTCTCTGGGGCCAACGTC. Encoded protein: CASSPGTGLSGANV. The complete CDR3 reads CASSPGTGLSGANVLTF.

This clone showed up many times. CDR3 residues: CASTYEGSITEAFF. The covered CDR3 bases are TGCGCCAGCACCTACGAGGGCTCGATCACTGAA. The V gene is TRBV5-1, the J gene TRBJ1-1; the D is unclear. The read finishes 3 residues shy of the CDR3 end, and the germline J gene is used to complete it. Germline values: CDR1 SGHRS, CDR2 YFSETQ. The V end was cut by 6 bases, the J end by 4 bases, with 16 bases between. This CDR3 spans 14 amino acids.

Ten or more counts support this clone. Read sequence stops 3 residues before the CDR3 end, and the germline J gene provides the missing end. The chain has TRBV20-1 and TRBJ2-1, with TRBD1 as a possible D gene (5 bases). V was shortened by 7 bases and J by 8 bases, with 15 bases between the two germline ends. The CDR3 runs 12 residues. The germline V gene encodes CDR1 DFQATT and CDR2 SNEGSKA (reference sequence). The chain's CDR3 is CSGLGRVDEQFF. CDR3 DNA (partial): TGCAGTGGTCTGGGGCGTGTCGATGAG.

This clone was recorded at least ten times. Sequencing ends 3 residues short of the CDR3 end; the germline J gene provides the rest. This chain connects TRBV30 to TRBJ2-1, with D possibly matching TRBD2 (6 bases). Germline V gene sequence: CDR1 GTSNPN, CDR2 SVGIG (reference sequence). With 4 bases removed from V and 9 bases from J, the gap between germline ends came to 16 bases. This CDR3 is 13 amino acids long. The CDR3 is CAWKWRDTGEQFF. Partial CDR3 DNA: TGTGCCTGGAAATGGCGGGATACGGGTGAG.

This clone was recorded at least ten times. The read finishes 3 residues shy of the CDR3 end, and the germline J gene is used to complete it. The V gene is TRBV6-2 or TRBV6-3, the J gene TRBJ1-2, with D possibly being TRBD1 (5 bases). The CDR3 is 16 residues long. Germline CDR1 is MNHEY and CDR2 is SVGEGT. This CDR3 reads CASSYPFGTPDGGYTF. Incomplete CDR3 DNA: TGTGCCAGCAGTTACCCGTTCGGGACTCCCGATGGGGGC.

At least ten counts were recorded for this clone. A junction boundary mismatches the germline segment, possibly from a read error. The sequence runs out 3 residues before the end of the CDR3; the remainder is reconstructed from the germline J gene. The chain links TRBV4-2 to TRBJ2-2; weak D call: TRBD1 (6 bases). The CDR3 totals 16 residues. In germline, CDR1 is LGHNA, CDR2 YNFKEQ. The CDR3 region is CASSPRPTGLNEKLFF. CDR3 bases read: TGCGCCAGCAGCCCTAGACCGACAGGTCTTAATGAAAAG.

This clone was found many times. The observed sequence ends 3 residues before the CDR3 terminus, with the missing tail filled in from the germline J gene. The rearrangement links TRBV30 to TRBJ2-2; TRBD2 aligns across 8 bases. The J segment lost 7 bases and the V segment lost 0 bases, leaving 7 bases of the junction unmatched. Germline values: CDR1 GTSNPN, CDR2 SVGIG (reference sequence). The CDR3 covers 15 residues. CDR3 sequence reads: CAWSVRGGLGGELFF. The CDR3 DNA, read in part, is TGTGCCTGGAGTGTACGGGGGGGCCTCGGCGGGGAG.

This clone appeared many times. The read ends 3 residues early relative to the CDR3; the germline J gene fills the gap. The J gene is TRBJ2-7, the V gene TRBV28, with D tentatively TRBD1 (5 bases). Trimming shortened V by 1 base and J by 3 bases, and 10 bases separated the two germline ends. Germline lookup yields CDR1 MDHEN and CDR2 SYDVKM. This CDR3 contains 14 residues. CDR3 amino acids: CASSLSGILYEQYF. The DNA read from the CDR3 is TGTGCCAGCAGTTTATCAGGGATTCTCTACGAG.

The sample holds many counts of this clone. The CDR3 reads CASSLATGFREKLFF. The DNA read from the CDR3 is TGTGCCAGCAGCTTAGCGACAGGGTTCCGGGAAAAA. The chain joins TRBV7-2 to TRBJ1-4, with 7 bases lining up with TRBD1. Read sequence stops 3 residues before the CDR3 end, and the germline J gene provides the missing end. CDR1 and CDR2 from the germline V gene are SGHTA and FQGNSA. V was clipped by 0 bases and J by 8 bases; unmatched bases: 6. CDR3 size: 15 residues.

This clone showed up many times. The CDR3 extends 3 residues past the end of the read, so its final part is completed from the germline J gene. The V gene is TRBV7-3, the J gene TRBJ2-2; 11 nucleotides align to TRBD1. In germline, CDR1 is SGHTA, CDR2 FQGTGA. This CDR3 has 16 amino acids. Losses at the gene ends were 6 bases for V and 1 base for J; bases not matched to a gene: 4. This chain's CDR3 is CASSSGTGGNTGELFF. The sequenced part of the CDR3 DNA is TGTGCCAGCAGTTCCGGGACAGGGGGGAACACCGGGGAG.

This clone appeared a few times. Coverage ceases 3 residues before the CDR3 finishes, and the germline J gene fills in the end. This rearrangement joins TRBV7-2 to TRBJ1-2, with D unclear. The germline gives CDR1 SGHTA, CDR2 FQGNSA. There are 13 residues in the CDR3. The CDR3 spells CASSLAQTYDYTF. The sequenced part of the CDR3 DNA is TGTGCCAGCAGCTTAGCACAGACCTACGAC.

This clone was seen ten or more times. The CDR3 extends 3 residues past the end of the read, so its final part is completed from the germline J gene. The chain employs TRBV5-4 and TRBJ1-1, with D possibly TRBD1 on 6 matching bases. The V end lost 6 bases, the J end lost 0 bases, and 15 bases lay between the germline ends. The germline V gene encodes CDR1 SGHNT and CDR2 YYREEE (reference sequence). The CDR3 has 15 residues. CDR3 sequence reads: CASNRPGGLNTEAFF. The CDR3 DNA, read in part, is TGTGCCAGCAACCGCCCTGGGGGCTTGAACACTGAA.

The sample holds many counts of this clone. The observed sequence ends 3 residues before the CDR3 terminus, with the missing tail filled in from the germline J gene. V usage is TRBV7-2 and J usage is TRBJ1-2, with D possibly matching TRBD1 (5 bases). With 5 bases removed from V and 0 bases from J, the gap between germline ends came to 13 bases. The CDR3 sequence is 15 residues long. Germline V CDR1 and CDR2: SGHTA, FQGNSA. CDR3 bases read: TGTGCCAGCAGCCCCGGAGGGGCATCTAACTATGGC. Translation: CASSPGGASNYG. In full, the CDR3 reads CASSPGGASNYGYTF.

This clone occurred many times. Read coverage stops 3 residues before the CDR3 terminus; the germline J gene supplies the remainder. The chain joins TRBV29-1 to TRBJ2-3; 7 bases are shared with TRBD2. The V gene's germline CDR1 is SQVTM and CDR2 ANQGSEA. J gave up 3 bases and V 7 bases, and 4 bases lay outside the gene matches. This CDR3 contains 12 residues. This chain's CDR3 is CSGELATDTQYF. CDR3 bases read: TGCAGCGGAGAACTAGCGACAGATACG.